The clone carrying this T cell receptor beta chain was observed a few times. Its specificity is unknown. Survey-level resolution applied to immunoSEQ assay v3.0. Profiling relied on immunoSEQ multiplex PCR, and the TCRdb table lists in-frame clones only, not all of them. The table shows about 14,000 clones, with roughly three quarters occurring only once. The sample belongs to a study of long-term antiretroviral therapy in people with HIV. The CDR3 is 16 residues long. Per the germline V gene, CDR1 is SGHAT and CDR2 is FQNNGV. The ends were cut back, 5 bases at V and 7 bases at J, with 20 bases in the middle. Cryopreserved PBMC samples of about 0.85-11 million cells were used for DNA extraction. Study results and limitations: After ART, diversity increased yet remained lower than transplant donor controls.

The source of this sequence is a man aged 35-49 years with HIV. The sequencing used unsorted PBMCs, collected 3.1 years after starting antiretroviral therapy. The V call is TRBV11-2, the J call TRBJ2-2; tentatively, D is TRBD2 (6 bases). CDR3 protein: CASSDSGRNSDGELFF. For the CDR3, the DNA is TGTGCCAGCAGCGACAGCGGGCGTAATTCAGACGGGGAGCTGTTTTTT.